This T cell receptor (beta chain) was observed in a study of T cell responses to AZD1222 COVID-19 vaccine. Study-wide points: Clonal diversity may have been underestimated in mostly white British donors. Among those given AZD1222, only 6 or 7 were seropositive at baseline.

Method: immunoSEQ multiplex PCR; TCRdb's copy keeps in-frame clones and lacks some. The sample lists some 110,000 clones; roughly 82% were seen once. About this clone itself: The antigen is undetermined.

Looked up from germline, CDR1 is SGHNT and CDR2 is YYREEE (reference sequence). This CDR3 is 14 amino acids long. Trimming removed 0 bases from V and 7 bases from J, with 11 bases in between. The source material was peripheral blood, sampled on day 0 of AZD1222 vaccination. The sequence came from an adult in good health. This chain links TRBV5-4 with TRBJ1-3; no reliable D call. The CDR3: CASSLAGPSNTIYF. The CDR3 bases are TGTGCCAGCAGCTTGGCCGGCCCCTCGAACACCATATATTTT.